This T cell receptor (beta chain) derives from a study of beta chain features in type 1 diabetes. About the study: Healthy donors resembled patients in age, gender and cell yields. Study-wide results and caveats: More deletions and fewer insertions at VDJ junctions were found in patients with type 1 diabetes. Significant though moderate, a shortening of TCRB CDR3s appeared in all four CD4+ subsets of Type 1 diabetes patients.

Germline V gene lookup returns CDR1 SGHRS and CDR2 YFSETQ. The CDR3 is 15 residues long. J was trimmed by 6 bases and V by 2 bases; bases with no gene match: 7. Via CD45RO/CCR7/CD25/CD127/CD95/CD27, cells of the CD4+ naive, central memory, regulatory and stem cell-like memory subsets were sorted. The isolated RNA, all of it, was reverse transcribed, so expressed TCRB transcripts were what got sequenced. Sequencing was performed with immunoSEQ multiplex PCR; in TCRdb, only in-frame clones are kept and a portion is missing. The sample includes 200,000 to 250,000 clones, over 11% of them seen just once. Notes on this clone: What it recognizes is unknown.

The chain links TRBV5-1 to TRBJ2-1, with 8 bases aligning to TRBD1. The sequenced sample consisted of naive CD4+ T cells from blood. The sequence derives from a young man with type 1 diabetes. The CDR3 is CASSLEGQGGNEQFF. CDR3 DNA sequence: TGCGCCAGCAGCTTAGAAGGACAGGGCGGCAATGAGCAGTTCTTC.